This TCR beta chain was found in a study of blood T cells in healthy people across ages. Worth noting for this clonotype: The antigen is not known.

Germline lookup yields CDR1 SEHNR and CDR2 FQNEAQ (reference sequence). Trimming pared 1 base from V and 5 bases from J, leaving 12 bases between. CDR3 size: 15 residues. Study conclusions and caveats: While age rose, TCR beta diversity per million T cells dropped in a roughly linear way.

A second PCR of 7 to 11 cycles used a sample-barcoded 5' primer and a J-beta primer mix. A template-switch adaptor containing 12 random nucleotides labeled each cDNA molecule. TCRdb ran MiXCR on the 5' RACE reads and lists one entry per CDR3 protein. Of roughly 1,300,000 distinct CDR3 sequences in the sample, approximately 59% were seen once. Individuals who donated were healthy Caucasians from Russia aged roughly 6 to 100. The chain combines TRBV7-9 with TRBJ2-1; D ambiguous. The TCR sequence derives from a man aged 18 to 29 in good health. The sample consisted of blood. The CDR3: CASSLVSSRNNEQFF. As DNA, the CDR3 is TGTGCCAGCAGCTTAGTGTCTAGTCGGAACAATGAGCAGTTCTTC.